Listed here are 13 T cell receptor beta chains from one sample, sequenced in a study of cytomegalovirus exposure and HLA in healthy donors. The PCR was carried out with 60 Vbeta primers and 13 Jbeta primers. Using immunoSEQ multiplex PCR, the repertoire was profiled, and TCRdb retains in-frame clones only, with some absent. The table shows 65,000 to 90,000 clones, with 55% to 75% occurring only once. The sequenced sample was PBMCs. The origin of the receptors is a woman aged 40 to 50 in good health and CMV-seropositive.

The CDR3 protein is CASSLTLRGTYEQYF. CDR3 nucleotides: TGTGCCAGCAGTCTCACCCTGAGAGGGACCTACGAGCAGTACTTC. The chain employs TRBV28 and TRBJ2-7; D might be TRBD2 (5 bases). The CDR3 runs to 15 residues. Deletions cut 5 bases from V and 2 bases from J, with 16 bases between. The germline CDR1 and CDR2 sequences are MDHEN and SYDVKM.

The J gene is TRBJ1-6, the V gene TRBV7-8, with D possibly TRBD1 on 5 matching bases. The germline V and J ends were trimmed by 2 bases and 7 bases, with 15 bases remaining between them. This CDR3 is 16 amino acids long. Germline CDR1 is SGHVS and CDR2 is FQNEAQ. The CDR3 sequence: CASSLTPQGRNSPLHF. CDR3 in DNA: TGTGCCAGCAGCTTAACCCCCCAGGGAAGGAATTCACCCCTCCACTTT.

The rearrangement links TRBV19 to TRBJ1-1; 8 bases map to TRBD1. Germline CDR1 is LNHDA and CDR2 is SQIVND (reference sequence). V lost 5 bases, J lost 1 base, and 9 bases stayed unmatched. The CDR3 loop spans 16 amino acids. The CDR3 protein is CASSSRTGKGNTEAFF. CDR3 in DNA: TGTGCCAGTAGTTCCCGGACAGGGAAGGGGAACACTGAAGCTTTCTTT.

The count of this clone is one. CDR3 nucleotide sequence: TGTGCCACCAGCTCCGCGGACACCGGGGAGCTGTTTTTT. As protein: CATSSADTGELFF. The J gene is TRBJ2-2, the V gene TRBV15; no clear D gene. The CDR3 contains 13 residues. V lost 5 bases to trimming and J lost 3 bases, with 7 bases between them. In germline, CDR1 is LNHNV, CDR2 YYDKDF (reference sequence). Full variable domain (rest looked up from reference TRBV15 and TRBJ2-2): DAMVIQNPRYQVTQFGKPVTLSCSQTLNHNVMYWYQQKSSQAPKLLFHYYDKDFNNEADTPDNFQSRRPNTSFCFLDIRSPGLGDTAMYLCATSSADTGELFFGEGSRLTVL.

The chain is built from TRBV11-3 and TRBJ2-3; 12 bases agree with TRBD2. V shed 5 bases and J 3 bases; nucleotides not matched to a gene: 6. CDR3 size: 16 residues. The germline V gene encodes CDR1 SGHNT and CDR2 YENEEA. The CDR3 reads CASSPGTSGRTDTQYF. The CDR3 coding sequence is TGTGCCAGCAGCCCCGGGACTAGCGGGCGTACAGATACGCAGTATTTT. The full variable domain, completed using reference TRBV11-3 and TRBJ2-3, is EAGVVQSPRYKIIEKKQPVAFWCNPISGHNTLYWYLQNLGQGPELLIRYENEEAVDDSQLPKDRFSAERLKGVDSTLKIQPAELGDSAVYLCASSPGTSGRTDTQYFGPGTRLTVL.

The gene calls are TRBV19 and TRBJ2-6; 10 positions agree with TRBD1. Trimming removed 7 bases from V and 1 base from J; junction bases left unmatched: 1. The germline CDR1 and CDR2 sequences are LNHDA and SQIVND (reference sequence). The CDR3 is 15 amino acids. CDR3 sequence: CASMDRGSGANVLTF. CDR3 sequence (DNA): TGTGCCAGTATGGACAGGGGGTCTGGGGCCAACGTCCTGACTTTC.

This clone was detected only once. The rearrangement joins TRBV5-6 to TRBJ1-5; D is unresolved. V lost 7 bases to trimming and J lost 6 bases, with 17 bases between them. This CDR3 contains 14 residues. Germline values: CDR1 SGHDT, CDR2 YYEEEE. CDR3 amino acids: CASAPGAGTQPQHF. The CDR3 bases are TGTGCCAGCGCCCCAGGCGCTGGAACTCAGCCCCAGCATTTT.

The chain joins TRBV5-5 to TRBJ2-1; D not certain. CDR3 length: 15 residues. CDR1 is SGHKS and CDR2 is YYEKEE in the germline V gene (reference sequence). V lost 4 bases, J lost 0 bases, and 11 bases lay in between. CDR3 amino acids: CASSPGFGSYNEQFF. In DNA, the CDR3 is TGTGCCAGCAGCCCCGGGTTTGGCTCCTACAATGAGCAGTTCTTC.

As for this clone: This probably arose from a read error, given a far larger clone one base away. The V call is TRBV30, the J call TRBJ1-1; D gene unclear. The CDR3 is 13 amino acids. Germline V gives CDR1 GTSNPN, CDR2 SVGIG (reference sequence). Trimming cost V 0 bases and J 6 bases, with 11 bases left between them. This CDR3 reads CAWSVDINPEAFF. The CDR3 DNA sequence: TGTGCCTGGAGTGTAGACATAAACCCTGAAGCTTTCTTT.

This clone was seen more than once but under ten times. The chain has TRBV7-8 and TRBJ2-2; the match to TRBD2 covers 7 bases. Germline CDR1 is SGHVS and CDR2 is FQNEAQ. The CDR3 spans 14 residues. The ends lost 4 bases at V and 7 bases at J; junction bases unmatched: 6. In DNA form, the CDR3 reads TGTGCCAGCAGCTACCTCAAGCGGGGCGGGGAGCTGTTTTTT. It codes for CASSYLKRGGELFF.

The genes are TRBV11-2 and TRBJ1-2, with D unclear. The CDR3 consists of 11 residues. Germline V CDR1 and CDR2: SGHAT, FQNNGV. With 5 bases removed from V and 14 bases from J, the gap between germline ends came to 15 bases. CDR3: CASSLREETTF. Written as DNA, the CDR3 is TGTGCCAGCAGCCTCCGGGAAGAAACTACCTTC. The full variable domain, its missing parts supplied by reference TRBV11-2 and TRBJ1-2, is EAGVAQSPRYKIIEKRQSVAFWCNPISGHATLYWYQQILGQGPKLLIQFQNNGVVDDSQLPKDRFSAERLKGVDSTLKIQPAKLEDSAVYLCASSLREETTFGSGTRLTVV.

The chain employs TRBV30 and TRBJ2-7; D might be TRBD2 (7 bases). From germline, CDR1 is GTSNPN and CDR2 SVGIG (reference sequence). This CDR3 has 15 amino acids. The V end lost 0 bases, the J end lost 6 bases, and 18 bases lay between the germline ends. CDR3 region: CAWSVGGGTLGEQYF. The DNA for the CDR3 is TGTGCCTGGAGTGTAGGGGGGGGAACTCTCGGCGAGCAGTACTTC. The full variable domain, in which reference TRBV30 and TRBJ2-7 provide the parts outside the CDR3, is SQTIHQWPATLVQPVGSPLSLECTVEGTSNPNLYWYRQAAGRGLQLLFYSVGIGQISSEVPQNLSASRPQDRQFILSSKKLLLSDSGFYLCAWSVGGGTLGEQYFGPGTRLTVT.

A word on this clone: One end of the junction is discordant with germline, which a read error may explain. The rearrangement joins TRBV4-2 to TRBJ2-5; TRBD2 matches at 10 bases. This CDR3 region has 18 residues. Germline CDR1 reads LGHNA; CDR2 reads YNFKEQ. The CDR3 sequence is CASSQDWASGGTQKTQYF. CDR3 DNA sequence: TGTGCCAGCAGCCAAGACTGGGCTAGCGGGGGTACCCAAAAGACCCAGTACTTC.